The 9 T cell receptor beta chains reported below all come from one sample, sequenced in a study of beta chain features in type 1 diabetes. Expressed TCRB transcripts were sequenced because the isolated RNA had all been reverse transcribed beforehand. Sequenced by immunoSEQ multiplex PCR; TCRdb stores in-frame clones only, minus some. This sample yields around 300,000 clones, of which approximately 9.9% are seen a single time; just over 0.015% belongs to the top ten. The sequenced material came from naive CD4+ T cells from blood. The receptors were sampled from a woman aged 25 to 45 in good health.

The genes are TRBV28 and TRBJ1-2; a possible D gene is TRBD1 (5 bases). This CDR3 contains 14 residues. The V end was cut by 2 bases, the J end by 4 bases, with 11 bases between. Germline V CDR1 and CDR2: MDHEN, SYDVKM. The CDR3, as DNA: TGTGCCAGCAGTTTAGCCGGGGGATCCTATGGCTACACCTTC. It is translated as CASSLAGGSYGYTF.

This clone turned up a few times. This chain uses TRBV5-6 with TRBJ2-5, with 10 bases lining up with TRBD2. The ends lost 4 bases at V and 5 bases at J; junction bases unmatched: 5. Germline CDR1 is SGHDT and CDR2 is YYEEEE. This CDR3 is built from 14 residues. In DNA, the CDR3 is TGTGCCAGCAGCCCTTTAGCGGGAGGCGAGACCCAGTACTTC. Its protein is CASSPLAGGETQYF.

The V and J genes are TRBV28 and TRBJ1-1, with D possibly TRBD1 on 6 matching bases. Trimming took 7 bases from V and 1 from J, leaving 13 bases between them. CDR1 is MDHEN, CDR2 SYDVKM, per germline. The CDR3 consists of 14 residues. This CDR3 is CASNLQGSNTEAFF. The CDR3 coding sequence is TGTGCCAGCAACCTACAGGGATCGAACACTGAAGCTTTCTTT.

The chain links TRBV25-1 to TRBJ2-1; 10 nucleotides agree with TRBD2. Germline V gene sequence: CDR1 MGHDK, CDR2 SYGVNS. The CDR3 extends over 16 amino acids. The V gene end was trimmed by 4 bases and the J gene end by 7 bases; junction bases not matched to a gene: 10. Here the CDR3 DNA reads TGTGCCAGCAGTGGGCCTAGCGGGAGCCTAATGAATGAGCAGTTCTTC. It specifies CASSGPSGSLMNEQFF.

The V and J genes are TRBV19 and TRBJ2-3; D is unclear. The CDR3 is made up of 12 amino acids. Germline V gene lookup returns CDR1 LNHDA and CDR2 SQIVND (reference sequence). The V and J ends lost 4 bases and 4 bases respectively, with 6 bases between them. In nucleotides, the CDR3 is TGTGCCAGTAGTAGGCTCGCAGATACGCAGTATTTT. The encoded protein is CASSRLADTQYF.

This clone was seen only a few times. The genes are TRBV7-3 and TRBJ2-1; a possible D gene is TRBD2 (5 bases). V lost 2 bases, J lost 6 bases, and 11 bases lay in between. CDR3 length: 14 residues. CDR1 and CDR2 from the germline V gene are SGHTA and FQGTGA. CDR3 sequence reads: CASSLFRGGNEQFF. The CDR3 nucleotides are TGTGCCAGCAGCTTATTCCGGGGTGGCAATGAGCAGTTCTTC. Complete variable domain (other parts from reference TRBV7-3 and TRBJ2-1): GAGVSQTPSNKVTEKGKYVELRCDPISGHTALYWYRQSLGQGPEFLIYFQGTGAADDSGLPNDRFFAVRPEGSVSTLKIQRTERGDSAVYLCASSLFRGGNEQFFGPGTRLTVL.

The chain uses TRBV5-1 and TRBJ2-5; D gene uncertain. V lost 4 bases, J lost 0 bases, and 7 bases lay in between. Germline loops: CDR1 SGHRS, CDR2 YFSETQ. The CDR3 runs 13 residues. The CDR3 nucleotides are TGCGCCAGCAGCCCCGAGTACCAAGAGACCCAGTACTTC. It is translated as CASSPEYQETQYF. Full variable domain (missing parts from reference TRBV5-1 and TRBJ2-5): KAGVTQTPRYLIKTRGQQVTLSCSPISGHRSVSWYQQTPGQGLQFLFEYFSETQRNKGNFPGRFSGRQFSNSRSEMNVSTLELGDSALYLCASSPEYQETQYFGPGTRLLVL.

This clone was seen a few times. The chain has TRBV15 and TRBJ2-5; 11 bases fit TRBD2. Germline-derived CDR1 and CDR2 are LNHNV and YYDKDF (reference sequence). This CDR3 has 16 residues. With 4 bases clipped from V and 2 bases from J, the junction kept 6 bases outside the gene matches. CDR3 region: CATSKRTSGPQETQYF. The CDR3 DNA sequence: TGTGCCACCAGCAAGAGGACTAGCGGGCCACAAGAGACCCAGTACTTC.

The table lists this clone with a few counts. This chain joins TRBV2 and TRBJ2-6; D unresolved. CDR1 is SNHLY and CDR2 is FYNNEI in the germline V gene. CDR3 size: 16 residues. Trimming removed 7 bases at V and 0 bases at J, with 13 bases between. The chain's CDR3 is CASTSQTLSGANVLTF. As DNA, the CDR3 is TGTGCCAGCACGTCACAGACCCTCTCTGGGGCCAACGTCCTGACTTTC.